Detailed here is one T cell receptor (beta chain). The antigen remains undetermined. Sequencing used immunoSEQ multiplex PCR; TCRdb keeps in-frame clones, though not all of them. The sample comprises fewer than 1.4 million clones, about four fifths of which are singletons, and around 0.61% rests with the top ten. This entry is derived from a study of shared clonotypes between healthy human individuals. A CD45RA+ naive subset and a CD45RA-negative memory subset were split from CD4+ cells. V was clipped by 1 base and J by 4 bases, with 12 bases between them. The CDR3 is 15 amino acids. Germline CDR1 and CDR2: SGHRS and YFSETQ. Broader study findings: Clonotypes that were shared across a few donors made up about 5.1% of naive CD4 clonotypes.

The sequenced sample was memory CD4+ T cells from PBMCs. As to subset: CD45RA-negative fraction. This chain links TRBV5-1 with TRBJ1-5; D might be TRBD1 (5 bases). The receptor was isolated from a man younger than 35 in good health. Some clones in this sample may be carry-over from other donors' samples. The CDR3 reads CASSLFGGSNQPQHF. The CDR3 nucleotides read TGCGCCAGCAGCTTGTTCGGGGGATCAAATCAGCCCCAGCATTTT.